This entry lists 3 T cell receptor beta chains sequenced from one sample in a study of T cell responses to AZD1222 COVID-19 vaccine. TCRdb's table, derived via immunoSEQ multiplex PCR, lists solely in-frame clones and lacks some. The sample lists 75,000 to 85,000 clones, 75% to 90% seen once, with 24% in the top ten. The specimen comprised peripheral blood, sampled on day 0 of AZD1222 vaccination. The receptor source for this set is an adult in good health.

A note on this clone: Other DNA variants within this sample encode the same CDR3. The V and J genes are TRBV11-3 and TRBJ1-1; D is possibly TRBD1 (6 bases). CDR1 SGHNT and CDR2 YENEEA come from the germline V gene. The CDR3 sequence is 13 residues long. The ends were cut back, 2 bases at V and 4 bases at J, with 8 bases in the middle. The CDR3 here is CASSLKGGTEAFF. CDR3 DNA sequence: TGTGCCAGCAGCTTAAAAGGGGGCACTGAAGCTTTCTTT.

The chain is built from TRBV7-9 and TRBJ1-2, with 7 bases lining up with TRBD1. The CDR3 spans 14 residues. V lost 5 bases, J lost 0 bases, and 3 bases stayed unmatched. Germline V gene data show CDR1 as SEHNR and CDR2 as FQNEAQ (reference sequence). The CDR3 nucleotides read TGTGCCAGCAGCCGACAGGGAACTAACTATGGCTACACCTTC. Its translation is CASSRQGTNYGYTF.

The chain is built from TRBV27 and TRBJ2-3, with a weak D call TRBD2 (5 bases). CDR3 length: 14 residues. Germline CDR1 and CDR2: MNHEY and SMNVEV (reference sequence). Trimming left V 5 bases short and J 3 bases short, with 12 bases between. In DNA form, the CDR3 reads TGTGCCAGCAGTACTCTACTAGGAACAGATACGCAGTATTTT. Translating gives CASSTLLGTDTQYF.